This entry describes one TCR beta chain. The antigen is undetermined. This specimen comes from a study of T cell responses to AZD1222 COVID-19 vaccine. On the study more broadly: Second doses were pooled across both intervals (about 4 or about 12 weeks).

The method was immunoSEQ multiplex PCR; TCRdb's version includes in-frame clones alone and lacks a portion of them. The repertoire holds fewer than 180,000 clones, with 85% to 95% as singletons. Study results and caveats: Spike-specific TCR repertoires showed rising breadth and depth after two AZD1222 doses.

The V and J ends lost 5 bases and 4 bases, in that order; junction bases with no gene match: 5. Germline CDR1 MDHEN, CDR2 SYDVKM. The CDR3 has 14 residues. The material sequenced was peripheral blood, taken on day 0 of AZD1222 vaccination. The V call is TRBV28, the J call TRBJ1-2, with 9 bases aligning to TRBD1. This clonotype was sampled from an adult in good health. The CDR3 spells CASSAGQGLYGYTF. CDR3 nucleotide sequence: TGTGCCAGCAGTGCCGGACAGGGGCTCTATGGCTACACCTTC.